This T cell receptor beta chain emerged from a study of T cell repertoires in cytomegalovirus infection. General observations from the study: Dominant in the ex vivo response were TCR beta clonotypes restricted by HLA-C and specific for CMV.

TCRdb itself ran the reads through MiXCR, one entry per CDR3 protein. The sample has 110,000 to 150,000 distinct CDR3 sequences, about 6.1% seen once. The CDR3 is 16 amino acids. V lost 4 bases to trimming and J lost 0 bases; unmatched junction nucleotides: 7. The V gene's germline CDR1 is SGHRS and CDR2 YFSETQ. This clonotype appeared a few times. What it binds is unknown. The receptor was isolated from a human donor in good health (CMV status not recorded). Some clones in this sample may be carry-over from other donors' samples. Sequencing was done on a sample of PBMCs. The chain combines TRBV5-1 with TRBJ2-1; TRBD2 agrees at 7 bases. CDR3 coding DNA: TGCGCCAGCAGCATGGGGGACTACTCCTCCTACAATGAGCAGTTCTTC. Translated, it gives CASSMGDYSSYNEQFF.